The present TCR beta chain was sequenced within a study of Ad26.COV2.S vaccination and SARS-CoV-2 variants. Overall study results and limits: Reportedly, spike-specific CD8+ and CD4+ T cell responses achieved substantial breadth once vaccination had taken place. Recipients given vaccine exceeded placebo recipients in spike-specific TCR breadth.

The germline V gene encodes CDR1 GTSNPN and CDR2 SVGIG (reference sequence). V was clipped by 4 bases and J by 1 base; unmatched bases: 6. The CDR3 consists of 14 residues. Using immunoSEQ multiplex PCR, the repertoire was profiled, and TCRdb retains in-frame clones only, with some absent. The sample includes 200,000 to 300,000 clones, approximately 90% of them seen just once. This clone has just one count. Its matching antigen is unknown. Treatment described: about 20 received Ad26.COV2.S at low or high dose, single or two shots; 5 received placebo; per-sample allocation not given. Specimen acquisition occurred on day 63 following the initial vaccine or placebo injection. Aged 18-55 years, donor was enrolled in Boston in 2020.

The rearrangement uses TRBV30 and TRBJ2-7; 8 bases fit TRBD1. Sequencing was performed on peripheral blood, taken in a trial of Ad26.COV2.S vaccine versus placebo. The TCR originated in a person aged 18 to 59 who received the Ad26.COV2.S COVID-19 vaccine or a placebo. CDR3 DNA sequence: TGTGCCTGGACCCCAGGGGGCGCATCCTACGAGCAGTACTTC. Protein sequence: CAWTPGGASYEQYF.